The sequence of this T cell receptor beta chain was determined in a study of blood T cells in healthy people across ages. This CDR3 is 14 amino acids long. Germline V gene sequence: CDR1 LGHNA, CDR2 YSLEER. Notes on the study in general: Higher naive T cell percentage went strongly together with higher TCR beta diversity.

PCR was performed a second time for about 7 to 11 cycles using a sample-barcoded 5' primer and a J-beta primer mix. TCRdb itself ran the 5' RACE reads through MiXCR, one entry per CDR3 protein. In the table there are 1.5 million to 1.8 million distinct CDR3 sequences, 40% to 45% of which are singletons. In the case of this clonotype: Antigen: not known.

This sequence joins TRBV4-3 and TRBJ2-7; either TRBD1 or TRBD2 may fit D (5 bases each). The closer fit of TRBJ2-5 to the DNA end suggests the J call may be wrong. This clonotype was obtained from a woman under 30 in good health. The sequenced sample consisted of blood. The CDR3 coding sequence is TGCGCCAGCAGCCAAGACAGGGAGCCGGAGACCCAGTACTTC. Residues: CASSQDREPETQYF.